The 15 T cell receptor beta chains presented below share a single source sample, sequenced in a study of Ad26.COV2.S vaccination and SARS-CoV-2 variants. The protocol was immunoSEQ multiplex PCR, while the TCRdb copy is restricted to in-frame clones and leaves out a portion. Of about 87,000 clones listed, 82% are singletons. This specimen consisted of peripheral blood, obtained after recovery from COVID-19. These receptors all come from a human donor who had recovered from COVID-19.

CDR3 nucleotide sequence: TGCGCCAGCAGCTTGGATTCCAGCGGGAGTCTCTACAATGAGCAGTTCTTC. It yields the protein CASSLDSSGSLYNEQFF. V is TRBV5-1 and J is TRBJ2-1; 8 positions agree with TRBD2. Germline V gene sequence: CDR1 SGHRS, CDR2 YFSETQ. The trim removed 0 bases at V and 3 bases at J, leaving 8 bases unmatched. There are 17 residues in the CDR3.

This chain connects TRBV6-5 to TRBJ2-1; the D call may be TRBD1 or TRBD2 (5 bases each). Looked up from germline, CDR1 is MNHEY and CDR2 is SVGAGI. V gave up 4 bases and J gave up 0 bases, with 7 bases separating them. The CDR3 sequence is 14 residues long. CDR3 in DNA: TGTGCCAGCAGTTCTGGGACCTCCTACAATGAGCAGTTCTTC. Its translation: CASSSGTSYNEQFF.

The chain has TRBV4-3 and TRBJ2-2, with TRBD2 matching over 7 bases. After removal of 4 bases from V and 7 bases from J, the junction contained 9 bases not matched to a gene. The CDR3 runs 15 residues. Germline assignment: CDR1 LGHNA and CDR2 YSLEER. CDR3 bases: TGCGCCAGCAGCCCCTCCGGACTAGGCGGCGGGGAGCTGTTTTTT. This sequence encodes CASSPSGLGGGELFF.

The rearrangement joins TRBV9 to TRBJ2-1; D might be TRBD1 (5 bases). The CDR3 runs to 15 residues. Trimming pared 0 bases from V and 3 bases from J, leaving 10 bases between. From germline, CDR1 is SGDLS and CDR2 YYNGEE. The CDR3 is CASSVAGSVYNEQFF. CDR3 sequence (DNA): TGTGCCAGCAGCGTAGCAGGGTCGGTCTACAATGAGCAGTTCTTC.

Here the CDR3 DNA reads TGTGCCAGTAGCGGGAGATCTAAGCATGAGCAGTTCTTC. It specifies CASSGRSKHEQFF. The chain has TRBV11-3 and TRBJ2-1, with 9 bases that match TRBD2. J was trimmed by 8 bases and V by 9 bases; bases with no gene match: 8. The length of the CDR3 is 13 residues. In germline, CDR1 is SGHNT, CDR2 YENEEA. The full variable domain, rest sourced from reference TRBV11-3 and TRBJ2-1, is EAGVVQSPRYKIIEKKQPVAFWCNPISGHNTLYWYLQNLGQGPELLIRYENEEAVDDSQLPKDRFSAERLKGVDSTLKIQPAELGDSAVYLCASSGRSKHEQFFGPGTRLTVL.

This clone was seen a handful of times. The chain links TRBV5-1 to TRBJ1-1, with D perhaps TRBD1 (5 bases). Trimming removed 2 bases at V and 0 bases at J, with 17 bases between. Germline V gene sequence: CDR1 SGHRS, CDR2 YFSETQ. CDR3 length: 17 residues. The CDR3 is CASSLFPLGGMNTEAFF. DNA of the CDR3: TGCGCCAGCAGCTTATTCCCTCTTGGGGGGATGAACACTGAAGCTTTCTTT.

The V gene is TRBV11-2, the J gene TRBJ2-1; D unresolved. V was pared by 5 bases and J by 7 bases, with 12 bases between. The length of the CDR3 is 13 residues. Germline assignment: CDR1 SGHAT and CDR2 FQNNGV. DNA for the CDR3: TGTGCCAGCAGCCCGGGCCTCAATAATGAGCAGTTCTTC. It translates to CASSPGLNNEQFF. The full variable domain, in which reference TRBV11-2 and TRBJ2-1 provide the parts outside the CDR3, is EAGVAQSPRYKIIEKRQSVAFWCNPISGHATLYWYQQILGQGPKLLIQFQNNGVVDDSQLPKDRFSAERLKGVDSTLKIQPAKLEDSAVYLCASSPGLNNEQFFGPGTRLTVL.

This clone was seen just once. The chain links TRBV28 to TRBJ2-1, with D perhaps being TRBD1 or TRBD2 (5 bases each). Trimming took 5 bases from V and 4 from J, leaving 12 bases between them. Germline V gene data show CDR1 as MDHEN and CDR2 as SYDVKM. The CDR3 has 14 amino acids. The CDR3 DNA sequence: TGTGCCAGCAGTCCTATAGAGGGGTACAATGAGCAGTTCTTC. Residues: CASSPIEGYNEQFF.

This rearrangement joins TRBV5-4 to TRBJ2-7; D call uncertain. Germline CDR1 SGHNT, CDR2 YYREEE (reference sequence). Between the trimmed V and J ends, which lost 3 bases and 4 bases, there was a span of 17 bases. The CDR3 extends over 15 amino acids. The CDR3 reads CASSSVGRSQYEQYF. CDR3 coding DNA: TGTGCCAGCAGCTCTGTCGGGCGGAGCCAATACGAGCAGTACTTC.

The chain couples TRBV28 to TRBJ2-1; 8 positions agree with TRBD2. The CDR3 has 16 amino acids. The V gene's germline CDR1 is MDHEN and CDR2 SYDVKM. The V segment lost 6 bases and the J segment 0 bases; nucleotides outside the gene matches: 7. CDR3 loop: CASSVGGGSSYNEQFF. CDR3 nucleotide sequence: TGTGCCAGCAGCGTAGGCGGGGGGAGCTCCTACAATGAGCAGTTCTTC.

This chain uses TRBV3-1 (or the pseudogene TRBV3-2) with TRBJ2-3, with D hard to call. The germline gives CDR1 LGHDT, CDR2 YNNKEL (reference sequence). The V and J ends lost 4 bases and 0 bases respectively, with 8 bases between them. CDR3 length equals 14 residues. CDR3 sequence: CASSPWYSTDTQYF. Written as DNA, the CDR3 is TGTGCCAGCAGCCCCTGGTATAGCACAGATACGCAGTATTTT.

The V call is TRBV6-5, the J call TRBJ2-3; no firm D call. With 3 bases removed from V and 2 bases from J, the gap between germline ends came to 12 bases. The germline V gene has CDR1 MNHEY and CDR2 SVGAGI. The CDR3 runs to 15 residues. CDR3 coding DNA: TGTGCCAGCAGTTATTCCCTTGGGTACACAGATACGCAGTATTTT. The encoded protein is CASSYSLGYTDTQYF.

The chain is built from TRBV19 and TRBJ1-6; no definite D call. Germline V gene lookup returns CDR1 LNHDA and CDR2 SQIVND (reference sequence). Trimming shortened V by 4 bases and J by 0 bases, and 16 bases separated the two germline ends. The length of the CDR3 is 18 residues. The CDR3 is CASSSLPGPSSYNSPLHF. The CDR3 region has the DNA TGTGCCAGTAGTAGCCTCCCGGGCCCGAGCTCCTATAATTCACCCCTCCACTTT.

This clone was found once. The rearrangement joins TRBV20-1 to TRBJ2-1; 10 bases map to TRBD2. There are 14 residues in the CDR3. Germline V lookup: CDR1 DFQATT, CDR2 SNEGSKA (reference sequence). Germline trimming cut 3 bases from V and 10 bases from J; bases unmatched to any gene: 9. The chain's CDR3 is CSASASGSSREQFF. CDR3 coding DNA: TGCAGTGCTAGTGCTAGCGGGAGTTCACGGGAGCAGTTCTTC.

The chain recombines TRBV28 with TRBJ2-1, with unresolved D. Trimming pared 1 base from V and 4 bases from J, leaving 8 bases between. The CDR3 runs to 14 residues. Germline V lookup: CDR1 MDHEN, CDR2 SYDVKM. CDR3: CASSLFRRYNEQFF. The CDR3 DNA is TGTGCCAGCAGTTTATTTAGGCGGTACAATGAGCAGTTCTTC.